This entry lists 26 T cell receptor beta chains sequenced from one sample in a study of response to subunit inactivated influenza vaccine (dated by TCRdb to about 2018). The library was built by means of RT-PCR. TCRdb names Illumina HiSeq 2500 as the instrument used. In-frame beta chains were kept once TCRdb had trimmed the public reads at Q25 with fastp and called clones with MiXCR. One record per CDR3 amino acid sequence lists the most common genes and DNA. The sample includes 500,000 or so distinct CDR3 sequences, with approximately 15% observed a single time. Together, the top ten hold over 2.5% of the sample. The material was CD4+ T cells sorted from PBMCs, obtained around 25 months after vaccination. The receptors here all came from a man between 50 and 75 years old who received an inactivated influenza vaccine. Donor details come from another sample of the same person, matched by shared clones.

The J gene is TRBJ1-1, the V gene TRBV20-1; D call uncertain. The germline gives CDR1 DFQATT, CDR2 SNEGSKA (reference sequence). V gave up 0 bases and J gave up 4 bases, with 12 bases separating them. The length of the CDR3 is 14 residues. The CDR3 coding sequence is TGCAGTGCTAGAGATTATAGGAAAAGCACTGAAGCTTTCTTT. Protein sequence: CSARDYRKSTEAFF.

Ten or more counts support this clonotype. The chain combines TRBV5-4 with TRBJ2-3; 12 bases agree with TRBD2. Germline CDR1 and CDR2: SGHNT and YYREEE (reference sequence). The ends lost 4 bases at V and 2 bases at J; junction bases unmatched: 5. The CDR3 loop spans 16 amino acids. For the CDR3, the DNA is TGTGCCAGCAGCCCGGGGACTAGCGGGCACACAGATACGCAGTATTTT. Amino acids: CASSPGTSGHTDTQYF.

CDR3 DNA: TGTGCCAGCAGCCAAGATCCCGGGACTAGCTACGAGCAGTACTTC. Protein: CASSQDPGTSYEQYF. The V gene is TRBV4-2, the J gene TRBJ2-7, with 8 bases lining up with TRBD2. Per germline, CDR1 LGHNA and CDR2 YNFKEQ. Germline trimming cut 0 bases from V and 3 bases from J; bases unmatched to any gene: 4. This CDR3 region has 15 residues.

The V call is TRBV27, the J call TRBJ2-2; 13 bases line up with TRBD2. The CDR3 covers 17 residues. CDR1 is MNHEY, CDR2 SMNVEV, per germline (reference sequence). J gave up 7 bases and V 8 bases, and 13 bases lay outside the gene matches. The CDR3 loop is CASGASGLAGVIGELFF. CDR3 nucleotides: TGTGCCAGCGGGGCCTCTGGACTAGCGGGAGTGATCGGGGAGCTGTTTTTT.

This clonotype was detected only once. This chain uses TRBV12-3 or TRBV12-4 with TRBJ2-3, with 10 bases identical to TRBD2. V dropped 3 bases and J dropped 1; count of bases not matched to a gene: 4. The CDR3 has 16 amino acids. CDR3 bases: TGTGCCAGCAGTTTGGATCTAGCGGGGGGCACAGATACGCAGTATTTT. Its translation is CASSLDLAGGTDTQYF.

This clonotype occurred a few times. This chain links TRBV6-2 or TRBV6-3 with TRBJ1-5; 9 bases are shared with TRBD1. Germline trimming cut 2 bases from V and 2 bases from J; bases unmatched to any gene: 7. Germline lookup yields CDR1 MNHEY and CDR2 SVGEGT. This CDR3 comprises 17 residues. CDR3 amino acids: CASSYEPGQGGNQPQHF. The CDR3 DNA reads TGTGCCAGCAGTTACGAGCCGGGACAGGGAGGCAATCAGCCCCAGCATTTT.

The V gene is TRBV15, the J gene TRBJ2-7; no clear D gene. The CDR3 length is 14 residues. Germline CDR1 reads LNHNV; CDR2 reads YYDKDF (reference sequence). Trimming removed 4 bases at V and 1 base at J, with 11 bases between. CDR3 coding DNA: TGTGCCACCAGCATGGGTGGGCTTTCCTACGAGCAGTACTTC. Its protein product is CATSMGGLSYEQYF.

This clonotype showed up just a few times. The gene calls are TRBV2 and TRBJ2-1; D not certain. V was trimmed by 3 bases and J by 7 bases, leaving 4 bases between them. Germline values: CDR1 SNHLY, CDR2 FYNNEI. This CDR3 comprises 11 residues. CDR3 in amino acids: CASSDLNEQFF. CDR3 sequence (DNA): TGTGCCAGCAGTGACCTAAATGAGCAGTTCTTC.

The rearrangement uses TRBV28 and TRBJ1-1; 8 bases line up with TRBD1. Per the germline V gene, CDR1 is MDHEN and CDR2 is SYDVKM. This CDR3 spans 15 amino acids. Trimming cost V 6 bases and J 11 bases; bases outside gene matches: 17. The CDR3 protein is CASSQRGDRRTYAFF. The CDR3 DNA follows: TGTGCCAGCAGCCAAAGGGGGGACAGGCGGACGTACGCTTTCTTT.

The chain links TRBV9 to TRBJ1-2; D gene ambiguous. This CDR3 has 15 amino acids. V was shortened by 0 bases and J by 8 bases, with 17 bases between the two germline ends. In germline, CDR1 is SGDLS, CDR2 YYNGEE. The CDR3 region is CASSVESRSVLGYTF. CDR3 bases: TGTGCCAGCAGCGTAGAGTCGCGGTCGGTTCTAGGCTACACCTTC.

The gene calls are TRBV6-5 and TRBJ2-7; maybe TRBD1 (5 bases). V lost 1 base and J lost 0, with 7 bases in between. The CDR3 totals 14 residues. Germline values: CDR1 MNHEY, CDR2 SVGAGI. The DNA of the CDR3 is TGTGCCAGCAGTTACTATAGGGGCTCCTACGAGCAGTACTTC. This translates into CASSYYRGSYEQYF.

The chain uses TRBV25-1 and TRBJ1-4, with D possibly matching TRBD1 (5 bases). The ends were cut back, 5 bases at V and 1 base at J, with 17 bases in the middle. CDR1 and CDR2 (germline): MGHDK, SYGVNS. The CDR3 is 17 amino acids. CDR3 in amino acids: CASSSRAGRGTNEKLFF. The CDR3 DNA reads TGTGCCAGCAGTTCGAGGGCAGGGCGGGGAACTAATGAAAAACTGTTTTTT.

This clonotype was counted between two and nine times. The V call is TRBV24-1, the J call TRBJ2-4, with D perhaps matching TRBD1 (5 bases). This CDR3 is 12 amino acids long. Trimming took off 1 base at V and 13 bases at J, with 10 bases between the two ends. Germline values: CDR1 KGHDR, CDR2 SFDVKD. CDR3 DNA sequence: TGTGCCACCAGTGATTTTGGGCGGACACAGTACTTC. It specifies CATSDFGRTQYF.

This clonotype came up a few times. The J gene is TRBJ1-5, the V gene TRBV18; TRBD1 agrees at 7 bases. J lost 5 bases, V lost 5 bases, and 6 bases had no gene match. Germline lookup yields CDR1 KGHSH and CDR2 LQKENI. The CDR3 is made up of 14 amino acids. The CDR3 DNA reads TGTGCCAGCTCAATGGGACAGTTTGATCAGCCCCAGCATTTT. The encoded protein is CASSMGQFDQPQHF.

This chain uses TRBV20-1 with TRBJ2-5; 7 nucleotides align to TRBD2. The CDR3 has 14 residues. V trimming: 0 bases; J trimming: 2 bases; junction bases outside the gene matches: 3. CDR1 and CDR2 from the germline V gene are DFQATT and SNEGSKA (reference sequence). The CDR3 bases are TGCAGTGCTAGAGATTGGGGGGGGCAAGAGACCCAGTACTTC. Its translation is CSARDWGGQETQYF.

This clonotype was seen a few times. The genes are TRBV6-1 and TRBJ2-1, with D perhaps matching TRBD1 or TRBD2 (5 bases each). Per germline, CDR1 MNHNS and CDR2 SASEGT. V was shortened by 7 bases and J by 4 bases, with 20 bases between the two germline ends. The CDR3 runs to 16 residues. Here the CDR3 DNA reads TGTGCCAGCACCCTCGAGGGGACGGTGGATTACAATGAGCAGTTCTTC. Protein sequence: CASTLEGTVDYNEQFF.

This chain links TRBV4-3 with TRBJ1-6; D gene ambiguous. The germline V gene has CDR1 LGHNA and CDR2 YSLEER. Trimming removed 0 bases from V and 10 bases from J, with 13 bases in between. This CDR3 is 15 amino acids long. CDR3 nucleotides: TGCGCCAGCAGCCAAGACCGACTTGTGGCCTCACCCCTCCACTTT. It translates to CASSQDRLVASPLHF.

This clonotype has just a few counts. This sequence joins TRBV28 and TRBJ1-5; D is undetermined. Germline values: CDR1 MDHEN, CDR2 SYDVKM. The CDR3 spans 15 residues. Trimming left V 3 bases short and J 0 bases short, with 9 bases between. This chain's CDR3 is CASSFLRISNQPQHF. The CDR3 region has the DNA TGTGCCAGCAGTTTTCTCAGGATTAGCAATCAGCCCCAGCATTTT.

This clonotype was picked up a small number of times. V is TRBV27 and J is TRBJ1-1; the match to TRBD1 covers 9 bases. CDR3 size: 12 residues. The V segment lost 1 base and the J segment 9 bases; nucleotides outside the gene matches: 0. From germline, CDR1 is MNHEY and CDR2 SMNVEV (reference sequence). The chain's CDR3 is CASSLYRGQAFF. The CDR3 coding sequence is TGTGCCAGCAGTTTATACAGGGGGCAAGCTTTCTTT.

The chain employs TRBV20-1 and TRBJ2-5; D is perhaps TRBD1 (5 bases). This CDR3 has 15 amino acids. CDR1 and CDR2 from the germline V gene are DFQATT and SNEGSKA (reference sequence). Trimming cost V 0 bases and J 5 bases, with 16 bases left between them. CDR3 bases: TGCAGTGCTAGAGATCGACAGACTTCTCGGGAGACCCAGTACTTC. It is translated as CSARDRQTSRETQYF.

This clonotype occurred many times. The chain has TRBV10-3 and TRBJ2-2; D uncertain. The length of the CDR3 is 13 residues. Germline CDR1 is ENHRY and CDR2 is SYGVKD. Trimming took 3 bases from V and 2 from J, leaving 4 bases between them. In DNA form, the CDR3 reads TGTGCCATCAGTGAAGGAAACACCGGGGAGCTGTTTTTT. Translated, it gives CAISEGNTGELFF.

The gene calls are TRBV27 and TRBJ2-1; 13 bases are a match to TRBD2. V was pared by 5 bases and J by 14 bases, with 9 bases of the junction left unmatched. Germline lookup yields CDR1 MNHEY and CDR2 SMNVEV (reference sequence). CDR3 length: 14 amino acids. The CDR3 DNA is TGTGCCAGCAGTGCATCCGGGACTAGCGGGGTGAAGTTCTTC. Translated: CASSASGTSGVKFF.

CDR3 bases: TGTGCCAGCAGCTTGAGGACTGGAACCAATTCACCCCTCCACTTT. As protein: CASSLRTGTNSPLHF. The chain has TRBV7-9 and TRBJ1-6; unclear D gene. V dropped 3 bases and J dropped 7 bases, with 13 bases sitting between them. CDR3 size: 15 residues. Germline CDR1 SEHNR, CDR2 FQNEAQ (reference sequence). Full variable domain (remainder filled in from reference TRBV7-9 and TRBJ1-6): DTGVSQNPRHKITKRGQNVTFRCDPISEHNRLYWYRQTLGQGPEFLTYFQNEAQLEKSRLLSDRFSAERPKGSFSTLEIQRTEQGDSAMYLCASSLRTGTNSPLHFGNGTRLTVT.

In this sample, this clonotype turned up a few times. The CDR3 nucleotides read TGTGCCAGCAGTGCCCTCGGGACCTCATCTTACAATGAGCAGTTCTTC. It translates to CASSALGTSSYNEQFF. The chain employs TRBV6-1 and TRBJ2-1; D tentatively fits TRBD1 or TRBD2 (5 bases each). The CDR3 covers 16 residues. The germline V gene has CDR1 MNHNS and CDR2 SASEGT. Trimming shortened V by 4 bases and J by 4 bases, and 17 bases separated the two germline ends.

This clonotype was counted ten times or more. At one of its ends the junction is not consistent with the germline gene, which may arise from a read error. V usage is TRBV5-1 and J usage is TRBJ2-2; D might be TRBD1 (6 bases). The CDR3 is 14 residues long. The germline CDR1 and CDR2 sequences are SGHRS and YFSETQ. The CDR3 reads CASSSTGNTGELFF. CDR3 sequence (DNA): TGTGCCAGCAGTTCGACAGGGAACACCGGGGAGCTGTTTTTT.

The table lists this clonotype with a few counts. The genes are TRBV6-1 and TRBJ2-7; 9 bases agree with TRBD2. The CDR3 is 15 residues long. Trimming took 6 bases from V and 2 from J; bases not matched to a gene: 8. Looked up from germline, CDR1 is MNHNS and CDR2 is SASEGT. CDR3 region: CASSPRIAGAYEQYF. CDR3 coding DNA: TGTGCCAGCAGCCCTCGGATAGCGGGGGCCTACGAGCAGTACTTC.